A single sample is the source of the 24 T cell receptor beta chains below, sequenced in a study of T-cell memory formation after mild COVID-19. TCRdb re-called the 5' RACE reads with MiXCR, one entry per CDR3 protein. The repertoire holds roughly 250,000 distinct CDR3 sequences, with about a sixth as singletons. The material sequenced was PBMCs or a T cell subset sorted from them (not recorded which). The receptors were sampled from a man younger than 35 who had mild COVID-19 (a few samples of this study predate the infection). Cell type and time point are not known.

This clonotype has just a few counts. The chain couples TRBV5-1 to TRBJ2-3; the D gene is possibly TRBD2 (7 bases). In germline, CDR1 is SGHRS, CDR2 YFSETQ. The V gene lost 5 bases and the J gene lost 6 bases, with 16 bases spanning the gap. The CDR3 spans 14 residues. Here the CDR3 reads CASSPGGRWDTQYF. Here the CDR3 DNA reads TGCGCCAGCAGTCCCGGGGGGCGCTGGGATACGCAGTATTTT.

As regards this clonotype: Possible read error: a much larger clone is one base away. This sequence joins TRBV4-2 and TRBJ2-3; no clear D. This CDR3 contains 11 residues. Trimming shortened V by 3 bases and J by 4 bases, and 2 bases separated the two germline ends. Germline CDR1 LGHNA, CDR2 YNFKEQ. The CDR3 bases are TGTGCCAGCAGCCACGCAGATACGCAGTATTTT. Translated: CASSHADTQYF.

This clonotype was seen a few times. The J gene is TRBJ2-3, the V gene TRBV27, with TRBD2 identical over 7 bases. Germline V gene sequence: CDR1 MNHEY, CDR2 SMNVEV (reference sequence). The length of the CDR3 is 12 residues. Trimming at V came to 6 bases and at J to 10 bases, leaving 7 bases not matched to a gene. The CDR3 nucleotides read TGTGCCAGCAGCTTCGAGCGGGGATCGCAGTATTTT. It encodes CASSFERGSQYF.

The V gene is TRBV5-1, the J gene TRBJ2-7; unclear D gene. Looked up from germline, CDR1 is SGHRS and CDR2 is YFSETQ. There are 14 residues in the CDR3. Trimming shortened V by 4 bases and J by 0 bases, and 11 bases separated the two germline ends. CDR3 in DNA: TGCGCCAGCAGCCTAGGAACATCCTCCTACGAGCAGTACTTC. Protein sequence: CASSLGTSSYEQYF.

The V and J genes are TRBV19 and TRBJ2-3; no definite D call. The CDR3 loop spans 14 amino acids. The V gene's germline CDR1 is LNHDA and CDR2 SQIVND (reference sequence). V was trimmed by 5 bases and J by 9 bases, leaving 18 bases between them. This CDR3 is CASSAPGLALTQYF. The CDR3 DNA reads as TGTGCCAGTAGTGCCCCGGGCCTTGCCCTGACGCAGTATTTT.

This chain connects TRBV11-2 to TRBJ2-5, with 8 nucleotides matching TRBD1. Germline lookup yields CDR1 SGHAT and CDR2 FQNNGV. V gave up 1 base and J gave up 2 bases; unmatched junction bases: 6. The CDR3 loop spans 16 amino acids. CDR3: CASSLGDRGGQETQYF. DNA for the CDR3: TGTGCCAGCAGCTTAGGTGACAGGGGTGGTCAAGAGACCCAGTACTTC.

In its sample, this clonotype was seen a few times. The rearrangement uses TRBV4-3 and TRBJ1-6; no clear D gene. Trimming shortened V by 0 bases and J by 9 bases, and 12 bases separated the two germline ends. The CDR3 loop spans 15 amino acids. CDR1 LGHNA and CDR2 YSLEER come from the germline V gene. The CDR3 loop is CASSQDSAGRSPLHF. In DNA, the CDR3 is TGCGCCAGCAGCCAAGATAGCGCAGGACGTTCACCCCTCCACTTT.

This clonotype has ten or more counts. The chain couples TRBV7-6 to TRBJ2-5; TRBD1 might be the D (5 bases). CDR3 length equals 14 residues. The germline V and J ends were trimmed by 1 base and 0 bases, with 6 bases remaining between them. From germline, CDR1 is SGHVS and CDR2 FNYEAQ. The CDR3 protein is CASSLGTNQETQYF. The CDR3 DNA reads TGTGCCAGCAGCTTAGGGACAAACCAAGAGACCCAGTACTTC.

The J gene is TRBJ2-1, the V gene TRBV4-3; a possible D gene is TRBD1 (5 bases). The germline V gene encodes CDR1 LGHNA and CDR2 YSLEER. The CDR3 extends over 16 amino acids. V was cut by 5 bases and J by 0 bases, with 14 bases left in between. Written as DNA, the CDR3 is TGCGCCAGCAGCGATCAATGGGGCCGCTCCTACAATGAGCAGTTCTTC. Translated, it gives CASSDQWGRSYNEQFF.

This clonotype has ten or more counts. This sequence joins TRBV5-1 and TRBJ2-1; weak D call: TRBD1 (6 bases). In germline, CDR1 is SGHRS, CDR2 YFSETQ. Trimming took off 3 bases at V and 5 bases at J, with 12 bases between the two ends. The CDR3 loop spans 14 amino acids. The CDR3: CASSSGTFDNEQFF. The CDR3, as DNA: TGCGCCAGCAGCTCCGGGACATTCGACAATGAGCAGTTCTTC.

This clonotype was observed a few times. The chain recombines TRBV4-3 with TRBJ2-2; D unclear. Germline values: CDR1 LGHNA, CDR2 YSLEER. This CDR3 comprises 15 residues. Trimming removed 1 base from V and 4 bases from J, with 10 bases in between. The CDR3 spells CASSQVILTTGELFF. The DNA of the CDR3 is TGCGCCAGCAGCCAAGTGATTTTGACCACCGGGGAGCTGTTTTTT.

This clonotype is termed medium-sized. The rearrangement joins TRBV5-1 to TRBJ1-2; perhaps TRBD1 as D (5 bases). The CDR3 contains 12 residues. The germline gives CDR1 SGHRS, CDR2 YFSETQ. Trimming cost V 7 bases and J 6 bases, with 13 bases left between them. The CDR3 is CASSRTPDGYTF. CDR3 DNA sequence: TGCGCCAGCTCGAGGACACCTGATGGCTACACCTTC.

The chain combines TRBV7-8 with TRBJ2-3; no reliable D call. The CDR3 totals 14 residues. Trimming stripped 6 bases from V and 0 bases from J, with 10 bases between. Germline V gene data show CDR1 as SGHVS and CDR2 as FQNEAQ. The CDR3, as DNA: TGTGCCAGCAGGTCGAGAAGGAGCACAGATACGCAGTATTTT. Translating gives CASRSRRSTDTQYF.

This chain connects TRBV11-2 to TRBJ2-7, with 7 bases that match TRBD1. V dropped 6 bases and J dropped 3; count of bases not matched to a gene: 8. The CDR3 consists of 14 residues. The V gene's germline CDR1 is SGHAT and CDR2 FQNNGV. CDR3 sequence: CASRGWGQIYEQYF. The CDR3 coding sequence is TGTGCCAGCAGGGGGTGGGGACAGATCTACGAGCAGTACTTC.

Ten or more counts support this clonotype. This chain connects TRBV5-1 to TRBJ1-1; D call uncertain. V lost 0 bases and J 2 bases, leaving 8 bases between the germline ends. The CDR3 consists of 14 residues. Per the germline V gene, CDR1 is SGHRS and CDR2 is YFSETQ. CDR3 DNA: TGCGCCAGCAGCTTGGCCCCAGCAAACACTGAAGCTTTCTTT. Amino acid sequence: CASSLAPANTEAFF.

This clonotype was observed once. The J gene is TRBJ1-2, the V gene TRBV28, with D possibly TRBD1 on 5 matching bases. Trimming took off 6 bases at V and 3 bases at J, with 11 bases between the two ends. CDR3 length: 13 amino acids. In germline, CDR1 is MDHEN, CDR2 SYDVKM. The CDR3 sequence: CASSWAGYYGYTF. CDR3 in DNA: TGTGCCAGCAGCTGGGCAGGGTACTATGGCTACACCTTC.

This chain connects TRBV24-1 to TRBJ2-2; no reliable D call. The V end lost 10 bases, the J end lost 5 bases, and 13 bases lay between the germline ends. The CDR3 spans 13 residues. Germline values: CDR1 KGHDR, CDR2 SFDVKD. The CDR3, as DNA: TGTGCCACTGCACCTGAGGTTACCGGGGAGCTGTTTTTT. This sequence encodes CATAPEVTGELFF.

This clonotype was recorded many times. The chain has TRBV5-1 and TRBJ1-1; D is ambiguous. Trimming shortened V by 1 base and J by 1 base, and 8 bases separated the two germline ends. Germline lookup yields CDR1 SGHRS and CDR2 YFSETQ. CDR3 length: 14 residues. For the CDR3, the DNA is TGCGCCAGCAGCTTGTTCGACCCGAACACTGAAGCTTTCTTT. Translating it yields CASSLFDPNTEAFF.

The rearrangement uses TRBV7-9 and TRBJ1-6; possible D gene TRBD1, 5 bases. The germline V gene has CDR1 SEHNR and CDR2 FQNEAQ (reference sequence). This CDR3 comprises 15 residues. The V end was cut by 6 bases, the J end by 8 bases, with 17 bases between. CDR3 residues: CASRLPGPTDSPLHF. CDR3 DNA: TGTGCCAGCAGGCTACCGGGACCCACCGATTCACCCCTCCACTTT. The whole variable domain, remainder taken from reference TRBV7-9 and TRBJ1-6, is DTGVSQNPRHKITKRGQNVTFRCDPISEHNRLYWYRQTLGQGPEFLTYFQNEAQLEKSRLLSDRFSAERPKGSFSTLEIQRTEQGDSAMYLCASRLPGPTDSPLHFGNGTRLTVT.

This clonotype has ten or more counts. The chain combines TRBV7-2 with TRBJ2-3; D is possibly TRBD1 (6 bases). This CDR3 spans 18 amino acids. Per germline, CDR1 SGHTA and CDR2 FQGNSA. Trimming took 3 bases from V and 6 from J, leaving 25 bases between them. The CDR3 coding sequence is TGTGCCAGCAGCTTGGGGGCGCGGTCGTTGGGGTCGTCTGATACGCAGTATTTT. This gives the protein CASSLGARSLGSSDTQYF.

This clonotype was seen only a few times. In DNA, the CDR3 is TGTGCCAGCAGCCGTACTAGAGAGACCCAGTACTTC. It translates to CASSRTRETQYF. The gene calls are TRBV7-2 and TRBJ2-5; perhaps TRBD2 as D (5 bases). V was trimmed by 5 bases and J by 4 bases, leaving 8 bases between them. This CDR3 has 12 residues. CDR1 and CDR2 (germline): SGHTA, FQGNSA.

In this sample, this clonotype turned up a few times. The chain recombines TRBV3-1 with TRBJ2-2, with 11 bases that match TRBD2. Germline V gene lookup returns CDR1 LGHDT and CDR2 YNNKEL (reference sequence). The CDR3 totals 17 residues. V dropped 4 bases and J dropped 4; count of bases not matched to a gene: 8. CDR3 DNA: TGTGCCAGCAGCCCTCATACTAGCGGGGGCGTCACCGGGGAGCTGTTTTTT. Encoded protein: CASSPHTSGGVTGELFF.

The J gene is TRBJ1-2, the V gene TRBV12-3 or TRBV12-4, with D perhaps matching TRBD1 (5 bases). The CDR3 runs 13 residues. Deletions cut 5 bases from V and 6 bases from J, with 13 bases between. CDR3 sequence (DNA): TGTGCCAGCAGTACCTCAGGGCGAGATGGCTACACCTTC. It codes for CASSTSGRDGYTF.

V is TRBV7-8 and J is TRBJ2-3; D is uncertain. V lost 7 bases and J 7 bases, leaving 18 bases between the germline ends. The CDR3 is 14 amino acids. The V gene's germline CDR1 is SGHVS and CDR2 FQNEAQ. DNA of the CDR3: TGTGCCAGCACCCCGCGGACCTTGTCGCATACGCAGTATTTT. Residues: CASTPRTLSHTQYF.